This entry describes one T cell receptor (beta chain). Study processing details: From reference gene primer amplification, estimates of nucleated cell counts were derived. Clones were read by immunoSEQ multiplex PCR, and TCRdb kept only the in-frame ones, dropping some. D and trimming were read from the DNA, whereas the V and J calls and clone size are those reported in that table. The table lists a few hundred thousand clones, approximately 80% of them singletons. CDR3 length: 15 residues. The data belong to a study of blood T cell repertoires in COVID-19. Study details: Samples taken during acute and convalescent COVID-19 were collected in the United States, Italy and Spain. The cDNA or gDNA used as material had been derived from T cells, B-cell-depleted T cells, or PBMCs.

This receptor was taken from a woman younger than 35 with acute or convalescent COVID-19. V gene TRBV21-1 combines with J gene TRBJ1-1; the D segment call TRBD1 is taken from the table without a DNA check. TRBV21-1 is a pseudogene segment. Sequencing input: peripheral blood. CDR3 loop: CASSRPGTGGTEAFF. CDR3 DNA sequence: TGTGCCAGCAGCAGACCAGGGACAGGGGGCACTGAAGCTTTCTTT.